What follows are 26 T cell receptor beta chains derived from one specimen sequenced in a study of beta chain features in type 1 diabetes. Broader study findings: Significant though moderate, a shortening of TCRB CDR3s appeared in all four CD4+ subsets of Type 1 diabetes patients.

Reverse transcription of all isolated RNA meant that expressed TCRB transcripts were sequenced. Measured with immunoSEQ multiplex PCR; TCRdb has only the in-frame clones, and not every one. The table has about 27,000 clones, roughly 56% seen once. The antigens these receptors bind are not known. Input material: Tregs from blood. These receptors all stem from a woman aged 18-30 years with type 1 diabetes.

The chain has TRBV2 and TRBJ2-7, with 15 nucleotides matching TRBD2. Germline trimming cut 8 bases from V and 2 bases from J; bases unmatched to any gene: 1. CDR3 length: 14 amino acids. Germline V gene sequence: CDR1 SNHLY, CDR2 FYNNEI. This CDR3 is CASRTSGRAYEQYF. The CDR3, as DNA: TGTGCCAGCCGGACTAGCGGGAGGGCCTACGAGCAGTACTTC.

The CDR3 loop reads CASGLTANTGELFF. The CDR3 nucleotides read TGTGCCAGCGGATTGACAGCGAACACCGGGGAGCTGTTTTTT. The chain has TRBV11-2 and TRBJ2-2; TRBD1 is a possible D gene (5 bases). Trimming shortened V by 8 bases and J by 0 bases, and 10 bases separated the two germline ends. There are 14 residues in the CDR3. Germline loops: CDR1 SGHAT, CDR2 FQNNGV. The full variable domain, its missing parts supplied by reference TRBV11-2 and TRBJ2-2, is EAGVAQSPRYKIIEKRQSVAFWCNPISGHATLYWYQQILGQGPKLLIQFQNNGVVDDSQLPKDRFSAERLKGVDSTLKIQPAKLEDSAVYLCASGLTANTGELFFGEGSRLTVL.

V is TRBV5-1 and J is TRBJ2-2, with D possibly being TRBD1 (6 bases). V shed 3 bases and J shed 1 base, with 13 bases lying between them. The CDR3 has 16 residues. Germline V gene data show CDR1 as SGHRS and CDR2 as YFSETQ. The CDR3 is CASSSGVLGNTGELFF. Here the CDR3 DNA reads TGCGCCAGCAGCTCAGGGGTCCTGGGGAACACCGGGGAGCTGTTTTTT.

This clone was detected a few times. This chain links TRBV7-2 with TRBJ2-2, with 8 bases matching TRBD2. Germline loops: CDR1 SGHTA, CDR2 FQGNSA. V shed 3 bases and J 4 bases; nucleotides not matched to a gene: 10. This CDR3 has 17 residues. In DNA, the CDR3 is TGTGCCAGCAGCTTCGTCGGGACTAGGGGACCCACCGGGGAGCTGTTTTTT. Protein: CASSFVGTRGPTGELFF.

The CDR3 DNA sequence: TGTGCCAGCTCACAGGGAGGGGCGGATGGCTACACCTTC. Translation gives CASSQGGADGYTF. The J gene is TRBJ1-2, the V gene TRBV18, with a possible D match to TRBD1 (5 bases). The CDR3 runs 13 residues. Germline CDR1 KGHSH, CDR2 LQKENI. V was cut by 4 bases and J by 6 bases, with 12 bases left in between. Supplemented by reference TRBV18 and TRBJ1-2, the full variable domain reads NAGVMQNPRHLVRRRGQEARLRCSPMKGHSHVYWYRQLPEEGLKFMVYLQKENIIDESGMPKERFSAEFPKEGPSILRIQQVVRGDSAAYFCASSQGGADGYTFGSGTRLTVV.

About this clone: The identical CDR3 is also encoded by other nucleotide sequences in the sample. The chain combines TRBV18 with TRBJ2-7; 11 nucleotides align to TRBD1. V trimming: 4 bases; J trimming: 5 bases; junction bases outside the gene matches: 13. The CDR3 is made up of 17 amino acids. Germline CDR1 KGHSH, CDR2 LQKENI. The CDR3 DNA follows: TGTGCCAGCTCACAGTGGGGCCAGCGGACAGGGGGCCACGAGCAGTACTTC. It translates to CASSQWGQRTGGHEQYF.

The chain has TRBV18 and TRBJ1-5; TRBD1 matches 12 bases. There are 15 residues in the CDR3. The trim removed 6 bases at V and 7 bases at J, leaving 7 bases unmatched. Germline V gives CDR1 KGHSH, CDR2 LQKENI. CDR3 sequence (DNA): TGTGCCAGCTCGGAGGGACAGGGGGCAGGACAGCCCCAGCATTTT. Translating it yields CASSEGQGAGQPQHF.

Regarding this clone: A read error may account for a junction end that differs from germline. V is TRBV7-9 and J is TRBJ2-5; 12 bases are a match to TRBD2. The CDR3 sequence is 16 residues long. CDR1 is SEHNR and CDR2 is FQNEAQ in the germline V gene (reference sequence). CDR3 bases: TGTGCCAGCAGCTTAGGGACTAGCGGGACCACCGCAGAGGGACACTTC. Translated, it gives CASSLGTSGTTAEGHF.

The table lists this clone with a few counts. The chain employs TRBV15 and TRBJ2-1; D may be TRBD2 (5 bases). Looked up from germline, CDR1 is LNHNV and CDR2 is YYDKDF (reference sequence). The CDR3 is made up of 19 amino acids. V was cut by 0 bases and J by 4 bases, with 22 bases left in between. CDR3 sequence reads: CATSRDLPSGGGTYNEQFF. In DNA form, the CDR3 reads TGTGCCACCAGCAGAGATCTTCCTTCGGGCGGAGGTACTTACAATGAGCAGTTCTTC.

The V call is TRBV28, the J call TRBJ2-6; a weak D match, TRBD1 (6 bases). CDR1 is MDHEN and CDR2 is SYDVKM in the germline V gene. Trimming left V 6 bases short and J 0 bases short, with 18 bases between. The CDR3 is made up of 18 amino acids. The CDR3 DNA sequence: TGTGCCAGCAGCCCCAGGGGTCTCCATCCCTCTGGGGCCAACGTCCTGACTTTC. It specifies CASSPRGLHPSGANVLTF.

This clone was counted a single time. This CDR3 reads CASSYQQGGGDTQYF. CDR3 DNA sequence: TGTGCCAGCAGTTACCAACAGGGGGGGGGAGATACGCAGTATTTT. The chain has TRBV27 and TRBJ2-3; a possible D gene is TRBD1 (8 bases). V lost 4 bases and J lost 5, with 16 bases in between. Germline assignment: CDR1 MNHEY and CDR2 SMNVEV (reference sequence). This CDR3 is 15 amino acids long.

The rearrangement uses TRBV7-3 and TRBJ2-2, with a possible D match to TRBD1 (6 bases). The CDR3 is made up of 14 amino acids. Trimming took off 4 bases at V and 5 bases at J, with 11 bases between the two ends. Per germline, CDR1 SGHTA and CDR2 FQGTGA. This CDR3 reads CASSYSTGTGELFF. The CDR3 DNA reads TGTGCCAGCAGCTACTCAACAGGGACCGGGGAGCTGTTTTTT.

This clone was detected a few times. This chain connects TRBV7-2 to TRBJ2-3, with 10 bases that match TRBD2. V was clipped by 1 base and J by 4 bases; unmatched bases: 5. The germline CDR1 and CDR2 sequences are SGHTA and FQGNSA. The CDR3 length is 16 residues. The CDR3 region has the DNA TGTGCCAGCAGCTTAGGGCCTAGCGGGAGATCAGATACGCAGTATTTT. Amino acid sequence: CASSLGPSGRSDTQYF. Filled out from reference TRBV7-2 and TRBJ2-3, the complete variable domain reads GAGVSQSPSNKVTEKGKDVELRCDPISGHTALYWYRQSLGQGLEFLIYFQGNSAPDKSGLPSDRFSAERTGGSVSTLTIQRTQQEDSAVYLCASSLGPSGRSDTQYFGPGTRLTVL.

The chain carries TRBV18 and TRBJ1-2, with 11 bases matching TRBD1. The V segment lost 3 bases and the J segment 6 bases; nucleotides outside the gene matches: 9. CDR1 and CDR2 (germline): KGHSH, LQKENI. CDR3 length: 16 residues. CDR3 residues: CASSPVPGQGGHGYTF. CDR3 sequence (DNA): TGTGCCAGCTCACCGGTCCCGGGACAGGGGGGGCATGGCTACACCTTC. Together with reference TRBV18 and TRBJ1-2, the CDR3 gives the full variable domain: NAGVMQNPRHLVRRRGQEARLRCSPMKGHSHVYWYRQLPEEGLKFMVYLQKENIIDESGMPKERFSAEFPKEGPSILRIQQVVRGDSAAYFCASSPVPGQGGHGYTFGSGTRLTVV.

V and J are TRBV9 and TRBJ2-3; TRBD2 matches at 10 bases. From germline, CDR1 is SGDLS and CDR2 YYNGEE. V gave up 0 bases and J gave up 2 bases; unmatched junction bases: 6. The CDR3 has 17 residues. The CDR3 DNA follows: TGTGCCAGCAGCGTAGGGAGACTAGCGGGTTTCACAGATACGCAGTATTTT. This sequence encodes CASSVGRLAGFTDTQYF.

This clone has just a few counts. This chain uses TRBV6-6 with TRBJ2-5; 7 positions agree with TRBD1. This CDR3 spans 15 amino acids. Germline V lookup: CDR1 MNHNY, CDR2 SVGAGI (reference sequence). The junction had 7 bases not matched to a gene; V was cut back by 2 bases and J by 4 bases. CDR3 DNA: TGTGCCAGCAGTTACGGGACAGTCCTGGGAGAGACCCAGTACTTC. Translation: CASSYGTVLGETQYF.

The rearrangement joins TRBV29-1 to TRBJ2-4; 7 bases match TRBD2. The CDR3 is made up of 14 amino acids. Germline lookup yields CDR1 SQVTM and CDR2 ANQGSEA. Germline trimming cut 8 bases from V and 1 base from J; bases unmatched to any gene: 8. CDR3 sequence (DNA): TGCAGCATCACCCGGCGGGGGGCCAAAAACATTCAGTACTTC. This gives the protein CSITRRGAKNIQYF.

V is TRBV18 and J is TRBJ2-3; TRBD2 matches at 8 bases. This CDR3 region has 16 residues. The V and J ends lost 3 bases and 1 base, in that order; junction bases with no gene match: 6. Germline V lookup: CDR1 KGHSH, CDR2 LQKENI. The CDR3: CASSPITSGGTDTQYF. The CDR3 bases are TGTGCCAGCTCACCTATAACTAGCGGAGGCACAGATACGCAGTATTTT.

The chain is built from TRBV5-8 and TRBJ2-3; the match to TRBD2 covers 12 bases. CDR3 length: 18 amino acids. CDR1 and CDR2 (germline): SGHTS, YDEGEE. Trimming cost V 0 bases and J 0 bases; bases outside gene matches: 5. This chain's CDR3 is CASSLGLAGDESTDTQYF. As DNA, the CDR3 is TGTGCCAGCAGCTTGGGACTAGCGGGAGACGAAAGCACAGATACGCAGTATTTT.

DNA for the CDR3: TGTGCCAGCTCACCACCTTTAACTAGCGGGAGAACATACAATGAGCAGTTCTTC. It is translated as CASSPPLTSGRTYNEQFF. The chain is built from TRBV18 and TRBJ2-1; TRBD2 agrees at 11 bases. The V and J ends lost 0 bases and 4 bases, in that order; junction bases with no gene match: 8. The CDR3 extends over 18 amino acids. Germline CDR1 and CDR2: KGHSH and LQKENI. Based on the CDR3 plus reference TRBV18 and TRBJ2-1, the full variable domain is NAGVMQNPRHLVRRRGQEARLRCSPMKGHSHVYWYRQLPEEGLKFMVYLQKENIIDESGMPKERFSAEFPKEGPSILRIQQVVRGDSAAYFCASSPPLTSGRTYNEQFFGPGTRLTVL.

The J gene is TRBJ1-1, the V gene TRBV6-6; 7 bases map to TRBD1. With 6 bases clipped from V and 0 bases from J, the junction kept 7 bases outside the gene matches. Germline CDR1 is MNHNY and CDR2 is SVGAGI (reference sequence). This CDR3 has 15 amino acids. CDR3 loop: CASRLRQGLNTEAFF. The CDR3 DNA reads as TGTGCCAGCAGGCTCCGACAGGGTCTGAACACTGAAGCTTTCTTT.

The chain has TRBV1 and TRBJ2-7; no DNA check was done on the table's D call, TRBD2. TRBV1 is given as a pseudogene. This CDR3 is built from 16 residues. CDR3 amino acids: CTSSHPGLAIPYGQYV. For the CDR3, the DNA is TGCACCAGCAGCCACCCCGGACTAGCGATCCCTTACGGGCAGTACGTC.

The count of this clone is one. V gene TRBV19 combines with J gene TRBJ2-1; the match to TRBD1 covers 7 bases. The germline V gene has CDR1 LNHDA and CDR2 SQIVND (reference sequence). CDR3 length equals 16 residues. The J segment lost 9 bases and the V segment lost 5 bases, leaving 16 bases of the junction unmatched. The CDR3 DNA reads TGTGCCAGTAGTTGGACCGGGACAGTCTCTCTCGGTGAGCAGTTCTTC. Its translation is CASSWTGTVSLGEQFF.

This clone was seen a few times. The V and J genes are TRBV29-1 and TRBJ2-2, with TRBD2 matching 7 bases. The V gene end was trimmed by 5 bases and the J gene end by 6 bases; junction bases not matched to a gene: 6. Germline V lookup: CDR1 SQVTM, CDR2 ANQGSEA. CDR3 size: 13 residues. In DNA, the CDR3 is TGCAGCGTTCCTACTAGCGTGCCCGGGGAGCTGTTTTTT. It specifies CSVPTSVPGELFF.

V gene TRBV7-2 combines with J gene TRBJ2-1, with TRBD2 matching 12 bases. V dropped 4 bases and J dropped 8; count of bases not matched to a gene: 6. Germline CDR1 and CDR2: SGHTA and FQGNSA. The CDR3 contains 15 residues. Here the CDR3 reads CASSSLAGGYDEQFF. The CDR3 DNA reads TGTGCCAGCAGCTCTCTAGCGGGAGGGTACGATGAGCAGTTCTTC.

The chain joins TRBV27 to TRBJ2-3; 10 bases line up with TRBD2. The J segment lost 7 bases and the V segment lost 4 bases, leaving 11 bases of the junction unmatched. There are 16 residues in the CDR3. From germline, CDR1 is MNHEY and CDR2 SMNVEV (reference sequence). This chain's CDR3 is CASSSPLAGAWYTQYF. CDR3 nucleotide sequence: TGTGCCAGCAGTTCCCCCCTAGCGGGAGCGTGGTATACGCAGTATTTT.